Presented here are 10 T cell receptor beta chains from one specimen sequenced in a study of immune cell composition in non-small cell lung cancer. The protocol was immunoSEQ multiplex PCR, while the TCRdb copy is restricted to in-frame clones and leaves out a portion. Of some 4,900 clones in the sample, around 70% are singletons; the top ten hold 11% to 15%. The normal lung sample lay at least 3 cm, and maximally far, from the tumour. The specimen sequenced was non-adjacent lung tissue. All receptors derive from a human donor with non-small cell lung cancer.

This clone was observed a few times. The chain has TRBV28 and TRBJ2-5, with 10 nucleotides matching TRBD2. J was trimmed by 5 bases and V by 7 bases; bases with no gene match: 10. This CDR3 has 15 amino acids. CDR1 and CDR2 from the germline V gene are MDHEN and SYDVKM. The DNA for the CDR3 is TGTGCCAGCAATATCCTCAGCGGGGGGGCGGAGACCCAGTACTTC. As protein: CASNILSGGAETQYF.

The V call is TRBV11-1, the J call TRBJ2-1, with D possibly TRBD1 on 6 matching bases. Per the germline V gene, CDR1 is SGHAT and CDR2 is FQDESV (reference sequence). Trimming shortened V by 5 bases and J by 1 base, and 24 bases separated the two germline ends. The CDR3 is 19 amino acids. CDR3 protein: CASSPPFRVRGPSYNEQFF. In DNA form, the CDR3 reads TGTGCCAGCAGCCCTCCATTTAGGGTCAGGGGCCCTTCCTACAATGAGCAGTTCTTC.

This clone was counted a few times. The chain uses TRBV19 and TRBJ1-5; D might be TRBD1 (5 bases). Germline V gives CDR1 LNHDA, CDR2 SQIVND (reference sequence). There are 13 residues in the CDR3. Trimming took off 4 bases at V and 5 bases at J, with 9 bases between the two ends. The CDR3 sequence: CASSTQGHQPQHF. CDR3 coding DNA: TGTGCCAGTAGTACGCAGGGTCATCAGCCCCAGCATTTT.

The J gene is TRBJ2-3, the V gene TRBV2; tentative D call: TRBD2 (6 bases). Germline CDR1 reads SNHLY; CDR2 reads FYNNEI. The CDR3 is 14 residues long. V lost 0 bases to trimming and J lost 8 bases, with 12 bases between them. The CDR3 bases are TGTGCCAGCAGTGAAGCGGGGGGACGCCTTACGCAGTATTTT. Its protein is CASSEAGGRLTQYF.

A few counts support this clone. V is TRBV27 and J is TRBJ2-7; perhaps TRBD2 as D (6 bases). Per the germline V gene, CDR1 is MNHEY and CDR2 is SMNVEV (reference sequence). Trimming took off 3 bases at V and 5 bases at J, with 11 bases between the two ends. The CDR3 loop spans 13 amino acids. CDR3 sequence: CASSFSGRNEQYF. CDR3 coding DNA: TGTGCCAGCAGTTTTAGCGGTAGGAACGAGCAGTACTTC.

This clone was picked up a small number of times. The chain couples TRBV9 to TRBJ2-3; 9 positions match TRBD2. Germline V CDR1 and CDR2: SGDLS, YYNGEE. Trimming took 0 bases from V and 2 from J; bases not matched to a gene: 13. This CDR3 comprises 19 residues. The DNA of the CDR3 is TGTGCCAGCAGCGTAGGCGGGAGGGGTCTAGCGGGACCCACAGATACGCAGTATTTT. Protein product: CASSVGGRGLAGPTDTQYF.

DNA of the CDR3: TGTGCCAGTGTCGGACAGAAAAATGAAAAACTGTTTTTT. Encoded protein: CASVGQKNEKLFF. V and J are TRBV19 and TRBJ1-4, with D perhaps matching TRBD1 (6 bases). The CDR3 runs 13 residues. V was cut by 8 bases and J by 5 bases, with 12 bases left in between. Germline V CDR1 and CDR2: LNHDA, SQIVND (reference sequence).

V usage is TRBV10-3 and J usage is TRBJ2-7; D might be TRBD2 (6 bases). Per the germline V gene, CDR1 is ENHRY and CDR2 is SYGVKD. CDR3 size: 13 residues. Trimming removed 8 bases at V and 0 bases at J, with 11 bases between. The CDR3: CAIHNGSSYEQYF. In DNA, the CDR3 is TGTGCCATCCATAACGGGAGCTCCTACGAGCAGTACTTC.

This clone was found once. The chain is built from TRBV15 and TRBJ2-3, with D possibly TRBD1 on 8 matching bases. Germline V gene sequence: CDR1 LNHNV, CDR2 YYDKDF (reference sequence). The CDR3 consists of 21 residues. The V end lost 0 bases, the J end lost 4 bases, and 29 bases lay between the germline ends. The CDR3 DNA reads as TGTGCCACCAGCAGAGAGGCGTTGATGGACAGGGCAAAAACTAGCGCAGATACGCAGTATTTT. It yields the protein CATSREALMDRAKTSADTQYF. The full variable domain, in which reference TRBV15 and TRBJ2-3 provide the parts outside the CDR3, is DAMVIQNPRYQVTQFGKPVTLSCSQTLNHNVMYWYQQKSSQAPKLLFHYYDKDFNNEADTPDNFQSRRPNTSFCFLDIRSPGLGDTAMYLCATSREALMDRAKTSADTQYFGPGTRLTVL.

V and J are TRBV5-5 and TRBJ2-7, with 8 nucleotides matching TRBD1. Trimming removed 4 bases from V and 0 bases from J; junction bases left unmatched: 9. Germline V gene sequence: CDR1 SGHKS, CDR2 YYEKEE (reference sequence). The CDR3 covers 16 residues. The DNA of the CDR3 is TGTGCCAGCAGCCCGGACCCGGGACAGGCCTCCTACGAGCAGTACTTC. Translation: CASSPDPGQASYEQYF.